This T cell receptor beta chain was obtained from a study of blood T cell repertoires in COVID-19. Study as a whole: There were acute and convalescent COVID-19 samples, and they came from the United States, Italy and Spain. T cells, B-cell-depleted T cells, or PBMCs provided the cDNA or gDNA that served as material.

Trimming left V 5 bases short and J 6 bases short, with 24 bases between. The CDR3 is made up of 18 amino acids. Germline CDR1 KGHDR, CDR2 SFDVKD. Original methodology: Cell counts per sample came from amplifying reference gene primers. TCRdb's copy holds only in-frame clones and misses some; the assay was immunoSEQ multiplex PCR. V and J calls plus clone size are reproduced from that table; the DNA served to infer D and trimming. The repertoire consists of 130,000 or so clones, with roughly 80% occurring once and the leading ten covering 10% to 15%. The chain joins TRBV24-1 to TRBJ2-2; weak D call: TRBD1 (6 bases). The origin of this receptor is a woman aged 55-75 years with acute or convalescent COVID-19. Specimen: peripheral blood. CDR3 protein: CATSASHPPTTGSGELFF. CDR3 sequence (DNA): TGTGCCACCAGTGCTTCACATCCCCCCACCACAGGGTCCGGGGAGCTGTTTTTT.